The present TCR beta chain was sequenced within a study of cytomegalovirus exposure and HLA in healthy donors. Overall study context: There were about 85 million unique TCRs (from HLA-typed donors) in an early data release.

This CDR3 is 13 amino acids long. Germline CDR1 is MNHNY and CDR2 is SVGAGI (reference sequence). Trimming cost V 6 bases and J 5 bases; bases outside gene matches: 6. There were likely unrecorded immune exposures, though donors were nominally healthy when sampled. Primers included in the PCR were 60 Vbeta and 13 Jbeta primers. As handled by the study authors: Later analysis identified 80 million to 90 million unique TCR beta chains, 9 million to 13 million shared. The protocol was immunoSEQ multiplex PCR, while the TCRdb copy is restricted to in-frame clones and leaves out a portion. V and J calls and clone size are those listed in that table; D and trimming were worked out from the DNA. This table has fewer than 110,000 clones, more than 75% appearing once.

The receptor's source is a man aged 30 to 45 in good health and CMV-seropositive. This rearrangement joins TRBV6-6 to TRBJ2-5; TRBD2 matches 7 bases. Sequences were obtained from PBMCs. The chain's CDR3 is CASSPGLGETQYF. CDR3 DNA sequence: TGTGCCAGCAGCCCTGGACTAGGGGAGACCCAGTACTTC.